This TCR beta chain was documented in a study of T cell responses to AZD1222 COVID-19 vaccine. TCRdb keeps only in-frame clones here, not all; method: immunoSEQ multiplex PCR. This table has around 130,000 clones, around 94% appearing once. This clonotype originated in an adult in good health. The source was peripheral blood, collected on day 0 of AZD1222 vaccination.

CDR3 coding DNA: TGTGCCAGCAGTTCCGGGGGCGCGGAGACCCAGTACTTC. Translation: CASSSGGAETQYF. This rearrangement joins TRBV28 to TRBJ2-5; D possibly matches TRBD1 or TRBD2 (6 bases each). V lost 4 bases and J 5 bases, leaving 11 bases between the germline ends. The CDR3 is 13 amino acids. CDR1 and CDR2 (germline): MDHEN, SYDVKM.